The TCR beta chain described here comes from a study of control samples from healthy donors and cancer patients. Clones were sequenced by immunoSEQ multiplex PCR, and TCRdb holds only the in-frame ones, with some missing. The sample contains some 140,000 clones, 70% to 90% of which appear only once. Looked up from germline, CDR1 is MDHEN and CDR2 is SYDVKM. V was clipped by 7 bases and J by 9 bases, with 12 bases between them. The CDR3 totals 11 residues. In this sample, this clone turned up a few times. The TCR originated in a woman aged 25 to 39 in good health. Sequencing was performed on blood. The V call is TRBV28, the J call TRBJ1-1, with a weak D call TRBD1 (5 bases). The CDR3 DNA follows: TGTGCCAGCATTAGTGCAGGGAAAGCTTTCTTT. It specifies CASISAGKAFF.